Below are 18 T cell receptor beta chains sequenced from a single sample in a study of OX40 agonist ivuxolimab in advanced cancers. Assay used: immunoSEQ multiplex PCR; TCRdb lists only in-frame clones, some missing. There are about 31,000 clones in the sample; 86% occur only once, and around 29% lies in the top ten. The input for sequencing was CD4+ or CD8+ T cells sorted from blood, taken in a trial of the OX40 agonist ivuxolimab. The receptors derive from an adult with an advanced solid tumor such as melanoma, head and neck, liver or kidney cancer.

The chain couples TRBV19 to TRBJ2-3; 10 nucleotides line up with TRBD2. Germline values: CDR1 LNHDA, CDR2 SQIVND (reference sequence). The junction had 9 bases not matched to a gene; V was cut back by 3 bases and J by 3 bases. The CDR3 loop spans 17 amino acids. The CDR3 bases are TGTGCCAGTAGTATGAGGCCTAGCGGGAGTAGGACAGATACGCAGTATTTT. Translating it yields CASSMRPSGSRTDTQYF.

V gene TRBV5-4 combines with J gene TRBJ1-2; D remains unclear. The CDR3 extends over 14 amino acids. CDR1 SGHNT and CDR2 YYREEE come from the germline V gene (reference sequence). Trimming shortened V by 2 bases and J by 1 base, and 9 bases separated the two germline ends. The CDR3 protein is CASSFRGYNYGYTF. CDR3 sequence (DNA): TGTGCCAGCAGCTTCCGAGGATATAACTATGGCTACACCTTC.

This chain joins TRBV9 and TRBJ2-5; no clear D gene. The germline V gene encodes CDR1 SGDLS and CDR2 YYNGEE. The CDR3 runs to 12 residues. The V end was cut by 3 bases, the J end by 7 bases, with 10 bases between. The CDR3 nucleotides are TGTGCCAGCAGCGCCATTCCGGGGACCCAGTACTTC. Translation gives CASSAIPGTQYF.

V usage is TRBV28 and J usage is TRBJ1-2, with 7 bases matching TRBD1. There are 17 residues in the CDR3. V lost 5 bases and J lost 2; bases outside the gene matches: 14. Germline V gives CDR1 MDHEN, CDR2 SYDVKM. For the CDR3, the DNA is TGTGCCAGCAGTCCCCGGGACAGCCTTTGGGAGAACTATGGCTACACCTTC. The encoded protein is CASSPRDSLWENYGYTF.

In its sample, this clone was seen once. The chain couples TRBV11-2 to TRBJ2-2, with a possible D match to TRBD2 (7 bases). V was cut by 5 bases and J by 1 base, with 17 bases left in between. This CDR3 is 17 amino acids long. Per germline, CDR1 SGHAT and CDR2 FQNNGV. CDR3 region: CASSQGGSGKNTGELFF. The CDR3 DNA is TGTGCCAGCAGCCAAGGGGGGAGCGGGAAGAACACCGGGGAGCTGTTTTTT. The complete variable domain, with remaining parts taken from reference TRBV11-2 and TRBJ2-2, reads EAGVAQSPRYKIIEKRQSVAFWCNPISGHATLYWYQQILGQGPKLLIQFQNNGVVDDSQLPKDRFSAERLKGVDSTLKIQPAKLEDSAVYLCASSQGGSGKNTGELFFGEGSRLTVL.

V gene TRBV7-9 combines with J gene TRBJ1-5, with unresolved D. The CDR3 length is 13 residues. Trimming shortened V by 1 base and J by 5 bases, and 6 bases separated the two germline ends. CDR1 SEHNR and CDR2 FQNEAQ come from the germline V gene (reference sequence). The CDR3 DNA reads TGTGCCAGCAGCTTAGGTCTCGATCAGCCCCAGCATTTT. It is translated as CASSLGLDQPQHF. Using reference TRBV7-9 and TRBJ1-5 for the parts outside the CDR3, the full variable domain is DTGVSQNPRHKITKRGQNVTFRCDPISEHNRLYWYRQTLGQGPEFLTYFQNEAQLEKSRLLSDRFSAERPKGSFSTLEIQRTEQGDSAMYLCASSLGLDQPQHFGDGTRLSIL.

The rearrangement links TRBV11-2 to TRBJ2-1; D is possibly TRBD2 (5 bases). The V end was cut by 5 bases, the J end by 0 bases, with 14 bases between. The CDR3 extends over 16 amino acids. The V gene's germline CDR1 is SGHAT and CDR2 FQNNGV. The CDR3 bases are TGTGCCAGCAGCCTCATCGGGATAAGCTCCTACAATGAGCAGTTCTTC. Translation gives CASSLIGISSYNEQFF.

This clone was picked up one time. This rearrangement joins TRBV28 to TRBJ1-4, with 8 bases lining up with TRBD1. Trimming cost V 8 bases and J 12 bases; bases outside gene matches: 14. The CDR3 consists of 14 residues. Germline lookup yields CDR1 MDHEN and CDR2 SYDVKM. The CDR3 bases are TGTGCCAGCGAGACAGGGGCGACCTTAGCCGAACTGTTTTTT. This codes for CASETGATLAELFF.

The rearrangement links TRBV7-2 to TRBJ2-7, with 9 nucleotides matching TRBD1. Per the germline V gene, CDR1 is SGHTA and CDR2 is FQGNSA. V shed 0 bases and J 4 bases; nucleotides not matched to a gene: 1. The length of the CDR3 is 14 residues. This CDR3 is CASSLADRGYEQYF. The CDR3 coding sequence is TGTGCCAGCAGCTTAGCGGACAGGGGATACGAGCAGTACTTC. Together with reference TRBV7-2 and TRBJ2-7, the CDR3 gives the full variable domain: GAGVSQSPSNKVTEKGKDVELRCDPISGHTALYWYRQSLGQGLEFLIYFQGNSAPDKSGLPSDRFSAERTGGSVSTLTIQRTQQEDSAVYLCASSLADRGYEQYFGPGTRLTVT.

The chain employs TRBV7-8 and TRBJ2-2, with TRBD2 matching 9 bases. The CDR3 covers 15 residues. Germline V gene data show CDR1 as SGHVS and CDR2 as FQNEAQ. CDR3 amino acids: CVRCPERGRAGELFF. The CDR3 DNA follows: TGTGTACGTTGCCCCGAGCGCGGGAGGGCCGGGGAGCTGTTTTTT.

The rearrangement joins TRBV11-3 to TRBJ2-7, with D perhaps TRBD1 or TRBD2 (5 bases each). Germline V gene data show CDR1 as SGHNT and CDR2 as YENEEA. Between the trimmed V and J ends, which lost 11 bases and 2 bases, there was a span of 19 bases. This CDR3 is built from 14 residues. The CDR3 nucleotides are TGTGCCGACCGGGGCAGAGCAATACCCTACGAGCAGTACTTC. It specifies CADRGRAIPYEQYF.

This clone is large by share. The chain recombines TRBV28 with TRBJ1-1, with D tentatively TRBD1 (5 bases). The CDR3 loop spans 13 amino acids. V dropped 1 base and J dropped 7 bases, with 10 bases sitting between them. The germline V gene has CDR1 MDHEN and CDR2 SYDVKM. The CDR3 DNA follows: TGTGCCAGCAGTTTATCACGACAGCTTGAAGCTTTCTTT. Amino acid sequence: CASSLSRQLEAFF.

The V and J genes are TRBV27 and TRBJ1-1; TRBD1 matches at 9 bases. CDR3 length equals 15 residues. Germline lookup yields CDR1 MNHEY and CDR2 SMNVEV (reference sequence). V was pared by 0 bases and J by 5 bases, with 4 bases of the junction left unmatched. Here the CDR3 reads CASSLSLQGATEAFF. The CDR3 nucleotides read TGTGCCAGCAGTTTATCCCTACAGGGGGCGACTGAAGCTTTCTTT.

This chain links TRBV4-1 with TRBJ1-5, with a tentative D call TRBD1 (5 bases). The germline V and J ends were trimmed by 1 base and 9 bases, with 10 bases remaining between them. CDR1 is MGHRA, CDR2 YSYEKL, per germline. There are 13 residues in the CDR3. The CDR3 sequence: CASSQGEGMPQHF. DNA for the CDR3: TGCGCCAGCAGCCAAGGAGAGGGGATGCCCCAGCATTTT.

This chain links TRBV19 with TRBJ1-4; D not resolved. Germline V gene lookup returns CDR1 LNHDA and CDR2 SQIVND (reference sequence). CDR3 size: 15 residues. V was pared by 4 bases and J by 7 bases, with 16 bases between. The CDR3 DNA follows: TGTGCCAGTAGTACAACGGTTTACGGCGGTGAAAAACTGTTTTTT. Protein product: CASSTTVYGGEKLFF.

This clone has only a few counts. The chain couples TRBV19 to TRBJ1-1, with 9 positions matching TRBD1. This CDR3 is 14 amino acids long. The V segment lost 10 bases and the J segment 4 bases; nucleotides outside the gene matches: 10. Per the germline V gene, CDR1 is LNHDA and CDR2 is SQIVND (reference sequence). CDR3 coding DNA: TGTGCCACTAACCGGGACAGGGCTCCCACTGAAGCTTTCTTT. It yields the protein CATNRDRAPTEAFF.

The CDR3 coding sequence is TGTGCCAGCAGTGTCGCAGGGGGCATATACGAGCAGTACTTC. Residues: CASSVAGGIYEQYF. The chain uses TRBV6-1 and TRBJ2-7; TRBD1 matches 8 bases. The V gene end was trimmed by 4 bases and the J gene end by 4 bases; junction bases not matched to a gene: 6. There are 14 residues in the CDR3. Looked up from germline, CDR1 is MNHNS and CDR2 is SASEGT.

The chain joins TRBV7-9 to TRBJ2-4; D call uncertain. The CDR3 has 14 residues. CDR1 and CDR2 (germline): SEHNR, FQNEAQ (reference sequence). With 8 bases removed from V and 0 bases from J, the gap between germline ends came to 11 bases. CDR3 region: CASGPGEAKNIQYF. CDR3 coding DNA: TGTGCCAGCGGGCCCGGCGAAGCCAAAAACATTCAGTACTTC.